This is a list of T cell receptor beta chains from one sample in a study of identical twins. TCRdb fed the 5' RACE reads into MiXCR, producing one record per CDR3 protein. The data show roughly 250,000 distinct CDR3 sequences, 5.5% to 8% seen once. The same data also went into a second study, on yellow fever vaccine responses in identical twins.

The sample was memory (CD45RO+) T cells sorted from blood. These receptors came from a woman in her late teens or twenties in good health. The CDR3 runs from the conserved cysteine through the conserved F or W. A D gene is named only where the DNA matches it firmly. Size values are once, few and many counts, or a class for expanded clones, and some rows have none.

abundance | j_gene | len | v_gene | d_gene | CDR3nt | CDR3aa
. | TRBJ2-6 | 17 | TRBV3-1 | . | TGTGCCAGCAGCCAGGGACGCGCGGAGGCTGGGGCCAACGTCCTGACTTTC | CASSQGRAEAGANVLTF
few | TRBJ2-3 | 12 | TRBV3-1 | . | TGTGCCAGCAGCAAAATGACAGATACGCAGTATTTT | CASSKMTDTQYF
. | TRBJ2-3 | 14 | TRBV10-3 | TRBD1 | TGTGCCATCAGTGAGTCCGGGACAGGGAGCACGCAGTATTTT | CAISESGTGSTQYF
many | TRBJ1-2 | 13 | TRBV7-9 | . | TGTGCCAGCTTAATCGGGGCGGGTCGAGGCTACACCTTC | CASLIGAGRGYTF
. | TRBJ2-1 | 14 | TRBV28 | . | TGTGCCAGCAGGCCTCCCCGGGGACCGAATGAGCAGTTCTTC | CASRPPRGPNEQFF
few | TRBJ2-4 | 19 | TRBV24-1 | . | TGTGCCACCAGTGATTTGGAACTTGCCAGGGCGTTGGCCAAAAACATTCAGTACTTC | CATSDLELARALAKNIQYF
many | TRBJ1-1 | 14 | TRBV12-3/TRBV12-4 | . | TGTGCCAGTACTACATTCGGGGGGAGCACTGAAGCTTTCTTT | CASTTFGGSTEAFF
many | TRBJ2-1 | 15 | TRBV28 | . | TGTGCCAGCAGTTTGAGTAGTCAGGTCTACAATGAGCAGTTCTTC | CASSLSSQVYNEQFF
many | TRBJ1-1 | 11 | TRBV3-1 | . | TGTGCCAGCGGAAGGTACACTGAAGCTTTCTTT | CASGRYTEAFF
. | TRBJ1-5 | 19 | TRBV20-1 | TRBD1 | TGCAGTGCTGGGACAGGGGGCAGAGTCCCAGGTATGAGCAATCAGCCCCAGCATTTT | CSAGTGGRVPGMSNQPQHF
. | TRBJ2-1 | 15 | TRBV10-3 | TRBD2 | TGTGCCATCAGAGAGACTAGCGGGAGGGCTGATGAGCAGTTCTTC | CAIRETSGRADEQFF
few | TRBJ2-3 | 19 | TRBV11-2 | TRBD2 | TGTGCCAGCAGCTTAAGGTGGGGGGGACTAGCGGTAAGCACAGATACGCAGTATTTT | CASSLRWGGLAVSTDTQYF
many | TRBJ1-6 | 17 | TRBV5-1 | TRBD1 | TGCGCCAGCAGCTTGGTAGGACAGGGGTCGTTTAATTCACCCCTCCACTTT | CASSLVGQGSFNSPLHF
. | TRBJ2-1 | 16 | TRBV2 | . | TGTGCCAGCAAGGGGGGAGGCCCTAGCTCCTACAATGAGCAGTTCTTC | CASKGGGPSSYNEQFF
many | TRBJ2-7 | 16 | TRBV20-1 | . | TGCAGTGCTAGAGATCCCGGGGGAGGGGGAACCTACGAGCAGTACTTC | CSARDPGGGGTYEQYF
few | TRBJ2-5 | 14 | TRBV28 | TRBD1 | TGTGCCAGCAGGACACCGGGACAGAGGGAGACCCAGTACTTC | CASRTPGQRETQYF
many | TRBJ2-1 | 14 | TRBV29-1 | . | TGCAGCGTTGAAGAGGGGGCCAAGACGAATGAGCAGTTCTTC | CSVEEGAKTNEQFF
few | TRBJ2-7 | 15 | TRBV12-3/TRBV12-4 | TRBD2 | TGTGCCAGCAGTCCCCGGACTAGCGGGATCTACGAGCAGTACTTC | CASSPRTSGIYEQYF
. | TRBJ2-5 | 19 | TRBV3-1 | TRBD2 | TGTGCCAGCAGCCAACTGGGGACCGGGACTAGCGGGGGGCTAGAGACCCAGTACTTC | CASSQLGTGTSGGLETQYF
few | TRBJ2-2 | 18 | TRBV7-3 | TRBD2 | TGTGCCAGCAGCCCAAAGGGTAGCGGGAGGGCCGAAACCGGGGAGCTGTTTTTT | CASSPKGSGRAETGELFF
. | TRBJ1-3 | 15 | TRBV6-5 | TRBD1 | TGTGCCAGCAGTTACTCGGGGACAGGGATTGGCACCATATATTTT | CASSYSGTGIGTIYF
few | TRBJ2-7 | 14 | TRBV20-1 | TRBD2 | TGCAGTGCTGTGACTAGCGGGCACTCCTACGAGCAGTACTTC | CSAVTSGHSYEQYF
few | TRBJ2-1 | 13 | TRBV12-5 | . | TGTGCTAGTGGGGGGGCTGCCTTCGCTGAGCAGTTCTTC | CASGGAAFAEQFF
few | TRBJ1-4 | 13 | TRBV29-1 | TRBD1 | TGCAGCGGCACCGGGACAGGGGACGGAAAACTGTTTTTT | CSGTGTGDGKLFF
. | TRBJ2-7 | 12 | TRBV25-1 | . | TGTGCCAGCAGTGAATCCACCTGGGAGCAGTACTTC | CASSESTWEQYF
. | TRBJ2-1 | 14 | TRBV25-1 | . | TGTGCCAGCAGTATACTGGGCACAAGCGGTGAGCAGTTCTTC | CASSILGTSGEQFF
. | TRBJ2-1 | 16 | TRBV7-9 | TRBD2 | TGTGCCAGCAGCTTAGGAGCGGGAATCTCCTACAATGAGCAGTTCTTC | CASSLGAGISYNEQFF
many | TRBJ2-5 | 14 | TRBV28 | TRBD1 | TGTGCCAGCAGTTTACCGACAGGGGGCGAGACCCAGTACTTC | CASSLPTGGETQYF
many | TRBJ1-2 | 12 | TRBV11-2 | TRBD1 | TGTGCCAGCAGCGAGGGACAGTGGGGCTACACCTTC | CASSEGQWGYTF
many | TRBJ2-1 | 15 | TRBV24-1 | TRBD2 | TGTGCCACCGGCAGGGGACTAGCGGGAGATGATGAGCAGTTCTTC | CATGRGLAGDDEQFF
. | TRBJ2-3 | 14 | TRBV7-9 | . | TGTGCCAGCAGCCCAGGATACGGCACAGATACGCAGTATTTT | CASSPGYGTDTQYF
few | TRBJ1-2 | 14 | TRBV6-2/TRBV6-3 | TRBD1 | TGTGCCAGCAGTCGGACAGGGGGTCACTATGGCTACACCTTC | CASSRTGGHYGYTF
. | TRBJ1-2 | 11 | TRBV9 | . | TGTGCCAGCAATGGGAAATATGGCTACACCTTC | CASNGKYGYTF
. | TRBJ1-5 | 13 | TRBV12-3/TRBV12-4 | . | TGTGCCAGCAGACAGGGCCCTAATCAGCCCCAGCATTTT | CASRQGPNQPQHF
many | TRBJ1-5 | 14 | TRBV18 | . | TGTGCCAGCTCACCTTTAAAGAGCAATCAGCCCCAGCATTTT | CASSPLKSNQPQHF
many | TRBJ2-3 | 13 | TRBV29-1 | . | TGCAGCGTTGATCTAGGGGCGGCAGATACGCAGTATTTT | CSVDLGAADTQYF
many | TRBJ1-1 | 16 | TRBV6-1 | . | TGTGCCACCAGAAAGGGGGACAATGGAGTGAACACTGAAGCTTTCTTT | CATRKGDNGVNTEAFF
few | TRBJ2-3 | 13 | TRBV28 | . | TGTGCCAGCAGGACTCCGGGCATGGGGACGCAGTATTTT | CASRTPGMGTQYF
few | TRBJ2-1 | 14 | TRBV20-1 | TRBD1 | TGCAGTGCTTCCACAGGGGGCTTAGGAAATGAGCAGTTCTTC | CSASTGGLGNEQFF
few | TRBJ2-5 | 14 | TRBV5-8 | TRBD1 | TGTGCCAGCAGCCTTGACAGGGGGCGAGAGACCCAGTACTTC | CASSLDRGRETQYF
. | TRBJ2-2 | 16 | TRBV14 | TRBD1 | TGTGCCAGCCGGACAGGGGGCCCCGCGAACACCGGGGAGCTGTTTTTT | CASRTGGPANTGELFF
many | TRBJ2-7 | 14 | TRBV5-1 | . | TGCGCCAGCAGCGCGGGGCAGGAGTTCTACGAGCAGTACTTC | CASSAGQEFYEQYF
many | TRBJ2-3 | 14 | TRBV11-3 | . | TGTGCCAGCAGCTCGGGACAAAGCACAGATACGCAGTATTTT | CASSSGQSTDTQYF
. | TRBJ2-7 | 14 | TRBV5-1 | . | TGCGCCAGCAGCTTGGGGACACCCTCCTACGAGCAGTACTTC | CASSLGTPSYEQYF
. | TRBJ2-7 | 18 | TRBV15 | TRBD2 | TGTGCCACCAGCAGAGATTTAAAGAGGACTAGCGGGGTTTACGAGCAGTACTTC | CATSRDLKRTSGVYEQYF